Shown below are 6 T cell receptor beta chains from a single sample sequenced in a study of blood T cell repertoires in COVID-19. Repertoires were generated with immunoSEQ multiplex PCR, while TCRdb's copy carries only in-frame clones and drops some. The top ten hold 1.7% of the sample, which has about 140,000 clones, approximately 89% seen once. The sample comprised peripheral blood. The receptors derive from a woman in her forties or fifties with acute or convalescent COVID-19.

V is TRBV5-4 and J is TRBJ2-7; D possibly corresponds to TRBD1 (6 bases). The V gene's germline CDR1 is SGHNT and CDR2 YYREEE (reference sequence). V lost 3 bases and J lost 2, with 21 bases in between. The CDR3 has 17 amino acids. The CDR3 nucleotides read TGTGCCAGCAGCTACTTACTTACAGGGACCCTAACCTACGAGCAGTACTTC. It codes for CASSYLLTGTLTYEQYF.

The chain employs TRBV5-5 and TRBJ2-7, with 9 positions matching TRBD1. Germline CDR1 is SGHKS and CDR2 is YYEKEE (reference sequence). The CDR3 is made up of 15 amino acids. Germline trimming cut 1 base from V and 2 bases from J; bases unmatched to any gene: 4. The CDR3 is CASSLTGQGPYEQYF. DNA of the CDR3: TGTGCCAGCAGCTTGACAGGACAGGGGCCCTACGAGCAGTACTTC.

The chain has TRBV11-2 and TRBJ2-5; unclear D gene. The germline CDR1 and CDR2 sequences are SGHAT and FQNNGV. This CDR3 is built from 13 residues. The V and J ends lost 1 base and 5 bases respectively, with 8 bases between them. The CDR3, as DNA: TGTGCCAGCAGCTTAGTCCTCGGGGAGACCCAGTACTTC. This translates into CASSLVLGETQYF.

The DNA for the CDR3 is TGTGCCAGCAGTTACTCGGCGCAGGGTACCGGGGAGCTGTTTTTT. Translation gives CASSYSAQGTGELFF. This chain connects TRBV6-6 to TRBJ2-2; D may be TRBD1 (5 bases). V gave up 0 bases and J gave up 5 bases, with 10 bases separating them. Germline V CDR1 and CDR2: MNHNY, SVGAGI (reference sequence). The CDR3 length is 15 residues.

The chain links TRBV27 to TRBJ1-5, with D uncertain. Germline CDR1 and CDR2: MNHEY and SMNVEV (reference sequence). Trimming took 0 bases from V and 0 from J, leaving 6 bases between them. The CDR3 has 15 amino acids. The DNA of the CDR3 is TGTGCCAGCAGTTTATCGTTCAGTAGCAATCAGCCCCAGCATTTT. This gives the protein CASSLSFSSNQPQHF.

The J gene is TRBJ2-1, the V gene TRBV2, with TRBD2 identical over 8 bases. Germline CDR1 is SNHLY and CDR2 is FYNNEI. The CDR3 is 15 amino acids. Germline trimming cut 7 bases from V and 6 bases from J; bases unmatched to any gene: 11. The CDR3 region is CASTGMAGGINEQFF. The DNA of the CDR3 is TGTGCCAGCACGGGGATGGCGGGAGGCATCAATGAGCAGTTCTTC.